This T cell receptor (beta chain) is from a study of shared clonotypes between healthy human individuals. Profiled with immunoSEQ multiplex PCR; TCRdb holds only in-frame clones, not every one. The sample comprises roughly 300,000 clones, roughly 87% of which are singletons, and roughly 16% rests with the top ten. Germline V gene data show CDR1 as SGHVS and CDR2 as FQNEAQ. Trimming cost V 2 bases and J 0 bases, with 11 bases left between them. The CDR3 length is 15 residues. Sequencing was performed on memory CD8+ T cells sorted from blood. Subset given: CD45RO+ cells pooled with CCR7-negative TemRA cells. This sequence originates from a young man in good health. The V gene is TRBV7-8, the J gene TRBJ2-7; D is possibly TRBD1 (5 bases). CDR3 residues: CASSLRTNPSYEQYF. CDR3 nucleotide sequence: TGTGCCAGCAGCTTACGGACAAATCCCTCCTACGAGCAGTACTTC.